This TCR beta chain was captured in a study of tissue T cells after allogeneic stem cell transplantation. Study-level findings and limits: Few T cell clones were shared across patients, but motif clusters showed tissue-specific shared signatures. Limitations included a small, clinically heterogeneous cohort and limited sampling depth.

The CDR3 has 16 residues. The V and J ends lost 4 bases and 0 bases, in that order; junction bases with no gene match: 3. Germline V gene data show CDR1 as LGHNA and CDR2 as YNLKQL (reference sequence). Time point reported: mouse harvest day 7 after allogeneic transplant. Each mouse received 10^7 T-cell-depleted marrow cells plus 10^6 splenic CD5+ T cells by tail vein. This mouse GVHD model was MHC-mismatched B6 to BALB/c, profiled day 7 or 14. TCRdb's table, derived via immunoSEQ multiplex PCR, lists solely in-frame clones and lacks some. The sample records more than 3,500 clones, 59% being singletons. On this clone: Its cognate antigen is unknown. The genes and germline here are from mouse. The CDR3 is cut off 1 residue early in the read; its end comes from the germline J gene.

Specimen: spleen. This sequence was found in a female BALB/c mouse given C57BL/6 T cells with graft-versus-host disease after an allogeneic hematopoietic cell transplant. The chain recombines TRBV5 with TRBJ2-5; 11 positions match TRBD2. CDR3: CASSPDWGGNQDTQYF. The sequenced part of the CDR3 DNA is TGTGCCAGCAGCCCTGACTGGGGGGGTAACCAAGACACCCAGTAC.